This entry lists 10 T cell receptor beta chains sequenced from one sample in a study of cytomegalovirus exposure and HLA in healthy donors. Libraries were prepared by immunoSEQ multiplex PCR; TCRdb keeps only in-frame clonotypes and omits some of them. The table lists 200,000 to 300,000 clones, roughly 91% of them singletons. Material for sequencing was PBMCs. Receptors originate from a woman in her 30s in good health and CMV-seronegative.

This chain links TRBV29-1 with TRBJ1-2; no reliable D call. The V end lost 3 bases, the J end lost 6 bases, and 14 bases lay between the germline ends. The CDR3 has 13 residues. CDR1 and CDR2 from the germline V gene are SQVTM and ANQGSEA. The CDR3 protein is CSVDPSEEDGYTF. For the CDR3, the DNA is TGCAGCGTTGACCCGTCCGAGGAGGATGGCTACACCTTC.

This chain joins TRBV28 and TRBJ1-5, with no clear D. This CDR3 has 16 residues. Germline CDR1 is MDHEN and CDR2 is SYDVKM. V gave up 7 bases and J gave up 1 base, with 17 bases separating them. In DNA, the CDR3 is TGTGCCAGCAAACTTCGTATGGGAGGGAGCAATCAGCCCCAGCATTTT. It codes for CASKLRMGGSNQPQHF.

This CDR3 reads CASGLSLGQQETQYF. DNA for the CDR3: TGTGCTAGTGGTTTGTCATTAGGACAGCAAGAGACCCAGTACTTC. The J gene is TRBJ2-5, the V gene TRBV12-5, with a tentative D call TRBD1 (6 bases). The CDR3 has 15 residues. The V and J ends lost 2 bases and 2 bases respectively, with 12 bases between them. Germline CDR1 LGHNT, CDR2 FRNRAP. The full variable domain, rest sourced from reference TRBV12-5 and TRBJ2-5, is DARVTQTPRHKVTEMGQEVTMRCQPILGHNTVFWYRQTMMQGLELLAYFRNRAPLDDSGMPKDRFSAEMPDATLATLKIQPSEPRDSAVYFCASGLSLGQQETQYFGPGTRLLVL.

The chain has TRBV7-9 and TRBJ1-5; no definite D call. Per germline, CDR1 SEHNR and CDR2 FQNEAQ (reference sequence). The CDR3 covers 12 residues. V lost 3 bases, J lost 5 bases, and 5 bases lay in between. The CDR3 coding sequence is TGTGCCAGCAGCTTCTCAGATCAGCCCCAGCATTTT. Its protein is CASSFSDQPQHF.

The CDR3 reads CASSVNTEAFF. CDR3 DNA: TGTGCCAGCAGTGTGAACACTGAAGCTTTCTTT. V is TRBV6-1 and J is TRBJ1-1, with D hard to call. The CDR3 has 11 residues. Germline values: CDR1 MNHNS, CDR2 SASEGT. The germline V and J ends were trimmed by 4 bases and 0 bases, with 0 bases remaining between them.

The chain employs TRBV28 and TRBJ1-3, with D possibly TRBD1 on 5 matching bases. Germline V CDR1 and CDR2: MDHEN, SYDVKM. The V gene lost 2 bases and the J gene lost 4 bases, with 12 bases spanning the gap. The CDR3 totals 15 residues. The chain's CDR3 is CASSLGGAGGNTIYF. CDR3 DNA: TGTGCCAGCAGTTTAGGTGGGGCGGGCGGAAACACCATATATTTT.

The chain uses TRBV29-1 and TRBJ2-7; the D is unclear. The CDR3 totals 13 residues. V lost 4 bases to trimming and J lost 2 bases, with 12 bases between them. In germline, CDR1 is SQVTM, CDR2 ANQGSEA. As DNA, the CDR3 is TGCAGCGTTGGGGAAGGTGGAGCCTACGAGCAGTACTTC. Protein sequence: CSVGEGGAYEQYF.

This chain connects TRBV30 to TRBJ2-3; 7 bases line up with TRBD2. The CDR3 is 16 residues long. Germline assignment: CDR1 GTSNPN and CDR2 SVGIG (reference sequence). After removal of 0 bases from V and 0 bases from J, the junction contained 6 bases not matched to a gene. The CDR3 DNA sequence: TGTGCCTGGAGTGTAGGGACCGGGAGGAGCACAGATACGCAGTATTTT. Protein sequence: CAWSVGTGRSTDTQYF.

The chain is built from TRBV18 and TRBJ2-5; D assignment may be TRBD1 or TRBD2 (6 bases each). This CDR3 is 17 amino acids long. V was shortened by 2 bases and J by 1 base, with 17 bases between the two germline ends. Looked up from germline, CDR1 is KGHSH and CDR2 is LQKENI. CDR3 sequence reads: CASSPGLKGGIQETQYF. The DNA of the CDR3 is TGTGCCAGCTCACCAGGCCTAAAAGGGGGGATCCAAGAGACCCAGTACTTC. The full variable domain, in which reference TRBV18 and TRBJ2-5 provide the parts outside the CDR3, is NAGVMQNPRHLVRRRGQEARLRCSPMKGHSHVYWYRQLPEEGLKFMVYLQKENIIDESGMPKERFSAEFPKEGPSILRIQQVVRGDSAAYFCASSPGLKGGIQETQYFGPGTRLLVL.

The rearrangement joins TRBV7-7 to TRBJ2-5, with 8 bases aligning to TRBD2. CDR1 is SSHAT and CDR2 is FNYEAQ in the germline V gene (reference sequence). CDR3 length: 14 residues. J was trimmed by 3 bases and V by 5 bases; bases with no gene match: 5. The CDR3 protein is CASSALAVKETQYF. In DNA form, the CDR3 reads TGTGCCAGCAGCGCACTAGCGGTTAAAGAGACCCAGTACTTC. The whole variable domain, filled in from reference TRBV7-7 and TRBJ2-5, reads GAGVSQSPRYKVTKRGQDVTLRCDPISSHATLYWYQQALGQGPEFLTYFNYEAQPDKSGLPSDRFSAERPEGSISTLTIQRTEQRDSAMYRCASSALAVKETQYFGPGTRLLVL.